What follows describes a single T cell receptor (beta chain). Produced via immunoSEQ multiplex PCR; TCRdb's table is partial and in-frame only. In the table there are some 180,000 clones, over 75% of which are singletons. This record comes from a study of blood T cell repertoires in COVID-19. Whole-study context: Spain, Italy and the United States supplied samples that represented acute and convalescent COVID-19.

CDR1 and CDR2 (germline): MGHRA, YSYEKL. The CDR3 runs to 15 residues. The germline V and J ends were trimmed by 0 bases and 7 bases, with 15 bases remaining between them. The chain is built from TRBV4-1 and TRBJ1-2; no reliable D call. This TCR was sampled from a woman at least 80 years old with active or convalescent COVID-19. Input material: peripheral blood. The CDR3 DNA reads TGCGCCAGCAGCCAAGAATTCCGGTCGGGGAGTGGCTACACCTTC. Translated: CASSQEFRSGSGYTF.